These 10 T cell receptor beta chains originate from one sample sequenced in a study of cytomegalovirus exposure and HLA in healthy donors. The study ran its PCR with 60 Vbeta and 13 Jbeta primers. Clones were sequenced by immunoSEQ multiplex PCR, and TCRdb holds only the in-frame ones, with some missing. The repertoire has about 130,000 clones, roughly 71% of them found once; the top ten carry around 7%. Sequenced input: PBMCs. The receptors derive from a man aged 25 to 40 in good health and CMV-seronegative.

The gene calls are TRBV28 and TRBJ1-3; a weak D match, TRBD1 (5 bases). The CDR3 spans 15 residues. V was trimmed by 4 bases and J by 0 bases, leaving 10 bases between them. Germline V gene data show CDR1 as MDHEN and CDR2 as SYDVKM. CDR3 nucleotide sequence: TGTGCCAGCAGTTCCGGACAAAACTCTGGAAACACCATATATTTT. This sequence encodes CASSSGQNSGNTIYF.

V gene TRBV28 combines with J gene TRBJ2-5; weak D call: TRBD1 (6 bases). The germline V and J ends were trimmed by 2 bases and 5 bases, with 21 bases remaining between them. Germline CDR1 reads MDHEN; CDR2 reads SYDVKM. The CDR3 totals 17 residues. The CDR3 coding sequence is TGTGCCAGCAGTTTAACGACAGGATTCCCGAGAGGGGAGACCCAGTACTTC. Its translation is CASSLTTGFPRGETQYF.

V usage is TRBV9 and J usage is TRBJ2-7; TRBD1 is a possible D gene (6 bases). Germline V gene sequence: CDR1 SGDLS, CDR2 YYNGEE. The CDR3 is 15 amino acids. Trimming pared 1 base from V and 4 bases from J, leaving 15 bases between. CDR3 nucleotide sequence: TGTGCCAGCAGCGTATCCGGGACACATGCTTACGAGCAGTACTTC. Protein product: CASSVSGTHAYEQYF.

This chain links TRBV19 with TRBJ2-4; a possible D gene is TRBD1 (5 bases). The germline gives CDR1 LNHDA, CDR2 SQIVND (reference sequence). V lost 9 bases, J lost 4 bases, and 13 bases lay in between. The CDR3 is made up of 13 amino acids. The chain's CDR3 is CASRDRPKNIQYF. CDR3 nucleotide sequence: TGTGCCAGCCGCGACAGACCAAAAAACATTCAGTACTTC. Combining the CDR3 with reference TRBV19 and TRBJ2-4 gives the whole variable domain DGGITQSPKYLFRKEGQNVTLSCEQNLNHDAMYWYRQDPGQGLRLIYYSQIVNDFQKGDIAEGYSVSREKKESFPLTVTSAQKNPTAFYLCASRDRPKNIQYFGAGTRLSVL.

The chain carries TRBV28 and TRBJ2-2; D is perhaps TRBD1 (5 bases). Germline V gives CDR1 MDHEN, CDR2 SYDVKM. The CDR3 is 14 amino acids. The V gene lost 7 bases and the J gene lost 0 bases, with 9 bases spanning the gap. The CDR3 here is CASTRQTNTGELFF. In DNA, the CDR3 is TGTGCCAGCACAAGACAGACGAACACCGGGGAGCTGTTTTTT. Based on the CDR3 plus reference TRBV28 and TRBJ2-2, the full variable domain is DVKVTQSSRYLVKRTGEKVFLECVQDMDHENMFWYRQDPGLGLRLIYFSYDVKMKEKGDIPEGYSVSREKKERFSLILESASTNQTSMYLCASTRQTNTGELFFGEGSRLTVL.

The chain links TRBV7-9 to TRBJ1-4, with D possibly TRBD1 on 5 matching bases. Germline V gene sequence: CDR1 SEHNR, CDR2 FQNEAQ (reference sequence). The V and J ends lost 8 bases and 4 bases respectively, with 17 bases between them. This CDR3 region has 15 residues. The CDR3: CASSLGGGLNEKLFF. The CDR3 nucleotides read TGTGCCAGCTCACTAGGCGGGGGTCTTAATGAAAAACTGTTTTTT.

This clone has a handful of counts. The gene calls are TRBV5-8 and TRBJ1-5, with 11 bases that match TRBD1. The CDR3 totals 16 residues. Trimming cost V 5 bases and J 7 bases; bases outside gene matches: 11. CDR1 SGHTS and CDR2 YDEGEE come from the germline V gene. The CDR3 is CASRPLDRGLSQPQHF. DNA of the CDR3: TGTGCCAGCAGGCCCCTGGACAGGGGGCTTAGCCAGCCCCAGCATTTT.

The gene calls are TRBV5-1 and TRBJ2-5; perhaps TRBD2 as D (6 bases). Germline assignment: CDR1 SGHRS and CDR2 YFSETQ. V was pared by 0 bases and J by 4 bases, with 16 bases between. The CDR3 loop spans 16 amino acids. In nucleotides, the CDR3 is TGCGCCAGCAGCTTGGAGGTCGCGGGGCGTGGAGAGACCCAGTACTTC. Translating it yields CASSLEVAGRGETQYF.

This chain connects TRBV27 to TRBJ2-5, with 7 nucleotides matching TRBD2. Gene TRBJ2-7 matches the end of the DNA better, so the J call may be wrong. The germline V gene encodes CDR1 MNHEY and CDR2 SMNVEV (reference sequence). This CDR3 is 15 amino acids long. CDR3 coding DNA: TGTGCCACCTCCCGGGGGGAGGGACCACACTACGAGCAGTACTTC. Translating it yields CATSRGEGPHYEQYF.

The rearrangement uses TRBV30 and TRBJ1-2, with 8 nucleotides matching TRBD1. Germline CDR1 and CDR2: GTSNPN and SVGIG (reference sequence). V dropped 3 bases and J dropped 7; count of bases not matched to a gene: 7. The length of the CDR3 is 13 residues. The CDR3 DNA reads TGTGCCTGGAGCAGGGGGCCGACCGTTGGCTACACCTTC. Translating gives CAWSRGPTVGYTF.